This record looks at one T cell receptor (beta chain) sequence and its context. Antigen unknown. This entry is derived from a study of shared clonotypes between healthy human individuals. Study-level points and caveats: Even with large depth, rarefaction showed that sorted-subset sequencing was incomplete.

The length of the CDR3 is 12 residues. The germline V gene has CDR1 SGHNT and CDR2 YYREEE (reference sequence). Trimming took off 10 bases at V and 2 bases at J, with 12 bases between the two ends. Repertoires were generated with immunoSEQ multiplex PCR, while TCRdb's copy carries only in-frame clones and drops some. The sample lists roughly 1 million clones; about 76% were seen once. The chain combines TRBV5-4 with TRBJ2-5; D tentatively fits TRBD1 or TRBD2 (6 bases each). The TCR was taken from a young man in good health. The sequenced material came from memory CD4+ T cells sorted from blood. Indicated subset: CD45RA-negative fraction. The CDR3 here is CAEGGRQETQYF. CDR3 nucleotides: TGTGCCGAGGGGGGCAGACAAGAGACCCAGTACTTC.